Here is one T cell receptor beta chain with its context. The assay was immunoSEQ multiplex PCR, and TCRdb's table has in-frame clones only and misses some. The sample holds fewer than 65,000 clones, 60% to 80% seen once. This sample was included in a study of T cell clones after liver transplantation. Study background: Samples came from ITN030ST, which attempted immunosuppression withdrawal within 2 years of liver transplantation.

This TCR derives from a human patient who received a liver transplant. Part of the T cell pool may stem from the graft donor. Sample: CD4+ T cells from blood, taken at the 22-month timepoint.

CDR3 region: CASSSHSWTGGGEKLFF. As DNA, the CDR3 is TGTGCCAGCAGCTCACATTCATGGACAGGGGGCGGTGAAAAACTGTTTTTT. The rearrangement joins TRBV7-8 to TRBJ1-4; 11 bases are a match to TRBD1. CDR3 length: 17 residues. Germline V gene lookup returns CDR1 SGHVS and CDR2 FQNEAQ. The junction had 11 bases not matched to a gene; V was cut back by 4 bases and J by 7 bases.